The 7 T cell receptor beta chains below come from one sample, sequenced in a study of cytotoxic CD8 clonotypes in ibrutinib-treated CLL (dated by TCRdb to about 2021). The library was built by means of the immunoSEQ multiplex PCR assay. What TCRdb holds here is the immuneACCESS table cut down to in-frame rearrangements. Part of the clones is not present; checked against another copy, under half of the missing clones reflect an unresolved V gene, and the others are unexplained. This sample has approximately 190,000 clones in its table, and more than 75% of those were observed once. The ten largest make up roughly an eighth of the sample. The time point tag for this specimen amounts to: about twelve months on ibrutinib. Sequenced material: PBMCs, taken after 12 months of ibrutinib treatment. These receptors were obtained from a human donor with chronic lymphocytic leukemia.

Here the CDR3 reads CASSLFSGSDGTGELFF. DNA of the CDR3: TGCGCCAGCAGCTTGTTTAGCGGGAGCGATGGCACCGGGGAGCTGTTTTTT. This chain connects TRBV5-1 to TRBJ2-2; 9 bases are a match to TRBD2. The CDR3 totals 17 residues. The V gene end was trimmed by 1 base and the J gene end by 4 bases; junction bases not matched to a gene: 8. Germline values: CDR1 SGHRS, CDR2 YFSETQ.

CDR3: CASSAIGLANTEAFF. In nucleotides, the CDR3 is TGTGCCAGCAGTGCCATAGGACTGGCGAACACTGAAGCTTTCTTT. The chain recombines TRBV25-1 with TRBJ1-1, with D hard to call. This CDR3 has 15 residues. The germline V and J ends were trimmed by 4 bases and 1 base, with 13 bases remaining between them. Germline assignment: CDR1 MGHDK and CDR2 SYGVNS.

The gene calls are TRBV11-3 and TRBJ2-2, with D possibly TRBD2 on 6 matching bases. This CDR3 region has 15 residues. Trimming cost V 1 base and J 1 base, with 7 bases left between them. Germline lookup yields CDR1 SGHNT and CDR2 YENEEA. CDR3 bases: TGTGCCAGCAGCTTAGGCGGGATGAACACCGGGGAGCTGTTTTTT. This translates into CASSLGGMNTGELFF.

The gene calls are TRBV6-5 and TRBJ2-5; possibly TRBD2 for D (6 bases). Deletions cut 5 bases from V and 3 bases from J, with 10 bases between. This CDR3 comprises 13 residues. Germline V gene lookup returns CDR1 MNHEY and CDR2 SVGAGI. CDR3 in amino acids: CASSAGPKETQYF. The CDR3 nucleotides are TGTGCCAGCAGTGCGGGACCTAAAGAGACCCAGTACTTC.

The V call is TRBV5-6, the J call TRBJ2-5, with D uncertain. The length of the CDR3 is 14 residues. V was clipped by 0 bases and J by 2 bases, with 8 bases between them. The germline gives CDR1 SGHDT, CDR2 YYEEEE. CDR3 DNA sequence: TGTGCCAGCAGCTTGGTCTCAGGTCAAGAGACCCAGTACTTC. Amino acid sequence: CASSLVSGQETQYF.

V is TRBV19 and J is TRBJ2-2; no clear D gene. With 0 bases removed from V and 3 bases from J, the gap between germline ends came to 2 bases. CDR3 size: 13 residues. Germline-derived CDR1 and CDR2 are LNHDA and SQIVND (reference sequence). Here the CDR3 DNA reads TGTGCCAGTAGTATAGATTACACCGGGGAGCTGTTTTTT. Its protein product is CASSIDYTGELFF.

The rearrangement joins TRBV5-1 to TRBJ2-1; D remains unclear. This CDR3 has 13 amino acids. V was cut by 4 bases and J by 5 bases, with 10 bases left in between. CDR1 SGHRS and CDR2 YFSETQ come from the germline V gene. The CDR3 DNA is TGCGCCAGCAGCCCCCAGTCACACAATGAGCAGTTCTTC. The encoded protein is CASSPQSHNEQFF.